The next 21 T cell receptor beta chains were all read from a single sample in a study of T-cell reconstitution after alpha-beta-depleted transplantation in children. This sample's TCRbeta library carried unique molecular identifier barcodes. MiXCR, applied by TCRdb to the PCR reads, yields one record per CDR3 protein. The table includes some 500,000 distinct CDR3 sequences, around 18% detected once. The source material was PBMCs from the stem cell graft donor, sampled from the stem cell graft. The receptors stem from a human donor who donated a stem cell graft to a child with acute lymphoblastic leukemia.

There are a few counts of this clonotype. This chain links TRBV12-3 or TRBV12-4 with TRBJ1-1; possibly TRBD1 for D (5 bases). Between the trimmed V and J ends, which lost 1 base and 10 bases, there was a span of 13 bases. This CDR3 contains 13 residues. The CDR3 DNA reads as TGTGCCAGCAGTTTAGGTTGGCAGGGAGGAGCTTTCTTT. Residues: CASSLGWQGGAFF.

The gene calls are TRBV7-6 and TRBJ2-6; a weak D match, TRBD1 (6 bases). V shed 1 base and J shed 4 bases, with 20 bases lying between them. The germline V gene encodes CDR1 SGHVS and CDR2 FNYEAQ. CDR3 length: 19 amino acids. The CDR3 DNA reads as TGTGCCAGCAGCTTAGGGGTGGCAGGGGTAAAGACCGGGGCCAACGTCCTGACTTTC. Encoded protein: CASSLGVAGVKTGANVLTF.

A few counts support this clonotype. V gene TRBV27 combines with J gene TRBJ2-2; D might be TRBD2 (5 bases). V lost 2 bases to trimming and J lost 3 bases, with 10 bases between them. This CDR3 contains 15 residues. Germline V gene sequence: CDR1 MNHEY, CDR2 SMNVEV (reference sequence). CDR3 DNA sequence: TGTGCCAGCAGTTTAAGAGGGTGGGACACCGGGGAGCTGTTTTTT. It is translated as CASSLRGWDTGELFF.

This clonotype was detected a few times. CDR3 sequence: CASSFRTVNTEAFF. For the CDR3, the DNA is TGTGCCAGCAGTTTTCGGACAGTGAACACTGAAGCTTTCTTT. The chain links TRBV12-3 or TRBV12-4 to TRBJ1-1; D possibly corresponds to TRBD1 (6 bases). The CDR3 length is 14 residues. The germline V and J ends were trimmed by 3 bases and 0 bases, with 8 bases remaining between them.

The V gene is TRBV20-1, the J gene TRBJ1-5; the D gene is possibly TRBD1 (5 bases). Germline values: CDR1 DFQATT, CDR2 SNEGSKA (reference sequence). This CDR3 has 15 residues. V was pared by 6 bases and J by 2 bases, with 17 bases between. CDR3 region: CSAKNQGPRNQPQHF. In DNA, the CDR3 is TGCAGTGCGAAAAATCAGGGCCCTCGCAATCAGCCCCAGCATTTT.

The rearrangement joins TRBV29-1 to TRBJ2-1, with 11 bases that match TRBD2. From germline, CDR1 is SQVTM and CDR2 ANQGSEA. This CDR3 is built from 15 residues. J was trimmed by 0 bases and V by 7 bases; bases with no gene match: 5. CDR3 DNA sequence: TGCAGCGGGACTAGCGGGCAAAGCTCCTACAATGAGCAGTTCTTC. Protein: CSGTSGQSSYNEQFF.

This clonotype was seen only a few times. The CDR3: CASSQGSGGISYNEQFF. The CDR3 DNA follows: TGTGCCAGCAGCCAAGGTTCGGGCGGGATTTCCTACAATGAGCAGTTCTTC. The chain carries TRBV4-2 and TRBJ2-1; maybe TRBD2 (6 bases). The CDR3 runs to 17 residues. Trimming shortened V by 1 base and J by 1 base, and 14 bases separated the two germline ends. Per the germline V gene, CDR1 is LGHNA and CDR2 is YNFKEQ.

This clonotype was detected a few times. The CDR3 sequence: CASANREGYNEQFF. The CDR3 region has the DNA TGCGCCAGCGCCAATCGGGAGGGGTACAATGAGCAGTTCTTC. The chain is built from TRBV4-1 and TRBJ2-1, with 8 nucleotides matching TRBD2. The germline V gene has CDR1 MGHRA and CDR2 YSYEKL. This CDR3 region has 14 residues. The V gene end was trimmed by 8 bases and the J gene end by 4 bases; junction bases not matched to a gene: 7.

J is TRBJ1-1 and V is TRBV11-1, with TRBD1 matching 8 bases. With 8 bases clipped from V and 1 base from J, the junction kept 18 bases outside the gene matches. From germline, CDR1 is SGHAT and CDR2 FQDESV (reference sequence). This CDR3 region has 18 residues. CDR3 bases: TGTGCCAGCTGTCCCACGGGCCTGACAGGGGACCCGAACACTGAAGCTTTCTTT. Encoded protein: CASCPTGLTGDPNTEAFF.

The V call is TRBV29-1, the J call TRBJ2-7; TRBD1 matches at 7 bases. V gave up 7 bases and J gave up 8 bases; unmatched junction bases: 11. The CDR3 spans 12 residues. The germline V gene encodes CDR1 SQVTM and CDR2 ANQGSEA. This CDR3 reads CSASRDSDQQYF. CDR3 in DNA: TGCAGCGCGTCCCGGGACAGCGACCAGCAGTACTTC.

The CDR3 loop is CSARPPWLAGETQYF. CDR3 bases: TGCAGTGCTAGGCCGCCCTGGCTAGCGGGAGAGACCCAGTACTTC. J is TRBJ2-5 and V is TRBV20-1; 8 bases agree with TRBD2. Germline lookup yields CDR1 DFQATT and CDR2 SNEGSKA (reference sequence). This CDR3 contains 15 residues. The V and J ends lost 3 bases and 4 bases, in that order; junction bases with no gene match: 10.

This clonotype was seen repeatedly, ten times or more. The V and J genes are TRBV3-1 and TRBJ2-7; 10 positions agree with TRBD2. V dropped 1 base and J dropped 9; count of bases not matched to a gene: 9. CDR1 is LGHDT and CDR2 is YNNKEL in the germline V gene (reference sequence). The CDR3 contains 15 residues. The CDR3 coding sequence is TGTGCCAGCAGCCAAGTAACTAGCGGGAAGGAAGGGCAGTACTTC. It yields the protein CASSQVTSGKEGQYF.

This clonotype was detected only a few times. V and J are TRBV11-2 and TRBJ2-7; TRBD2 agrees at 9 bases. V dropped 1 base and J dropped 2; count of bases not matched to a gene: 6. This CDR3 has 16 residues. CDR1 and CDR2 from the germline V gene are SGHAT and FQNNGV. The CDR3 is CASSLVSLAGTYEQYF. The CDR3 DNA reads TGTGCCAGCAGCTTAGTGTCTCTAGCGGGGACCTACGAGCAGTACTTC.

The chain carries TRBV15 and TRBJ2-1; D call uncertain. Germline values: CDR1 LNHNV, CDR2 YYDKDF (reference sequence). The CDR3 length is 13 residues. Trimming took 2 bases from V and 4 from J, leaving 6 bases between them. The CDR3 DNA follows: TGTGCCACCAGCAGAAAAACATACAATGAGCAGTTCTTC. Amino acids: CATSRKTYNEQFF.

The CDR3 nucleotides are TGCAGTGCTAGAGTCAGGGGCGGACAGCCCCAGCATTTT. It translates to CSARVRGGQPQHF. The chain joins TRBV20-1 to TRBJ1-5, with a possible D match to TRBD1 (6 bases). This CDR3 comprises 13 residues. The ends were cut back, 1 base at V and 7 bases at J, with 11 bases in the middle. Germline V gene lookup returns CDR1 DFQATT and CDR2 SNEGSKA (reference sequence).

The chain has TRBV18 and TRBJ1-2; D perhaps matches TRBD1 (5 bases). CDR3 size: 14 residues. The germline CDR1 and CDR2 sequences are KGHSH and LQKENI. V lost 2 bases and J 8 bases, leaving 15 bases between the germline ends. The CDR3 bases are TGTGCCAGCTCACCAATCCAGGGAGCCTGGGGCTACACCTTC. Translating it yields CASSPIQGAWGYTF.

This clonotype has just a few counts. The rearrangement uses TRBV12-3 or TRBV12-4 and TRBJ2-1, with D possibly matching TRBD1 (5 bases). V lost 6 bases to trimming and J lost 7 bases, with 19 bases between them. The CDR3 has 15 amino acids. The CDR3 coding sequence is TGTGCCAGCAGACCCGTTGGCGTCTCAGGGAATGAGCAGTTCTTC. This codes for CASRPVGVSGNEQFF.

There are a few counts of this clonotype. This chain connects TRBV9 to TRBJ2-2, with D tentatively TRBD1 (6 bases). The length of the CDR3 is 15 residues. CDR1 is SGDLS, CDR2 YYNGEE, per germline. V shed 0 bases and J shed 6 bases, with 12 bases lying between them. As DNA, the CDR3 is TGTGCCAGCAGCGTAGTTAACGAGGGGGCCGGGGAGCTGTTTTTT. Protein: CASSVVNEGAGELFF.

The chain employs TRBV5-4 and TRBJ1-1, with a possible D match to TRBD1 (5 bases). The CDR3 loop spans 15 amino acids. V lost 0 bases, J lost 5 bases, and 14 bases lay in between. Per germline, CDR1 SGHNT and CDR2 YYREEE (reference sequence). This CDR3 is CASSLVVGVTTEAFF. The CDR3 nucleotides are TGTGCCAGCAGCTTGGTCGTGGGGGTTACGACTGAAGCTTTCTTT. Full variable domain (outside the CDR3, taken from reference TRBV5-4 and TRBJ1-1): ETGVTQSPTHLIKTRGQQVTLRCSSQSGHNTVSWYQQALGQGPQFIFQYYREEENGRGNFPPRFSGLQFPNYSSELNVNALELDDSALYLCASSLVVGVTTEAFFGQGTRLTVV.

V and J are TRBV20-1 and TRBJ1-2; D is possibly TRBD1 (6 bases). Germline CDR1 DFQATT, CDR2 SNEGSKA (reference sequence). The CDR3 has 16 residues. Trimming cost V 3 bases and J 2 bases, with 19 bases left between them. CDR3 coding DNA: TGCAGTGCTAGGGGAGAAGGGCCAGGGGTGAACTATGGCTACACCTTC. Its translation: CSARGEGPGVNYGYTF.

This clonotype was seen more than once but under ten times. This chain uses TRBV4-2 with TRBJ2-5; TRBD2 matches 10 bases. This CDR3 spans 16 amino acids. The trim removed 0 bases at V and 5 bases at J, leaving 6 bases unmatched. Germline V CDR1 and CDR2: LGHNA, YNFKEQ. This CDR3 is CASSQDYTSGTETQYF. Here the CDR3 DNA reads TGTGCCAGCAGCCAAGATTACACTAGCGGGACGGAGACCCAGTACTTC.